This T cell receptor (beta chain) was identified during a study of blood T cell repertoires in COVID-19. The germline V gene has CDR1 KGHDR and CDR2 SFDVKD. The CDR3 sequence is 19 residues long. V was clipped by 3 bases and J by 4 bases; unmatched bases: 14. TCRdb's table, derived via immunoSEQ multiplex PCR, lists solely in-frame clones and lacks some. In the table there are some 120,000 clones, roughly 90% of which are singletons. The sample comprised peripheral blood. The rearrangement uses TRBV24-1 and TRBJ2-7; 13 bases are a match to TRBD2. The TCR was taken from a man over 45 with acute or convalescent COVID-19. CDR3 in DNA: TGTGCCACCAGTGATAACTCCGGGACTAGCGGGATGGGGGGGTACGAGCAGTACTTC. Translating it yields CATSDNSGTSGMGGYEQYF.